A single sample gave rise to the 6 T cell receptor beta chains below, sequenced in a study of T cells expressing NK-cell markers. TCRdb reprocessed the 5' RACE reads, with one entry per CDR3 protein and no DNA. The sample is made up of about 460,000 distinct CDR3 sequences, and the top ten hold approximately 1.4% of it. Input material: blood T cells: a sorted CD56 or NKG2C T cell subset, CD4+ or CD8+ T cells, or bulk PBMC T cells (not recorded which). The receptors were sampled from a woman in her fifties or sixties in good health.

This sequence joins TRBV3-1 and TRBJ2-1; as DNA is missing, the TRBD2 call by TCRdb cannot be tested. Germline V gene sequence: CDR1 LGHDT, CDR2 YNNKEL (reference sequence). The length of the CDR3 is 18 residues. The CDR3 sequence is CASSQDRGGLIGNNEQFF.

The chain is built from TRBV11-2 and TRBJ1-1. The length of the CDR3 is 15 residues. CDR1 and CDR2 from the germline V gene are SGHAT and FQNNGV. The CDR3 protein is CASSQPAPLNTEAFF.

The CDR3 loop is CASTATSGSGADTQYF. The chain combines TRBV19 with TRBJ2-3; TCRdb's D call of TRBD2 is untestable without DNA. The V gene's germline CDR1 is LNHDA and CDR2 SQIVND (reference sequence). CDR3 length: 16 amino acids.

J is TRBJ2-1 and V is TRBV24-1; TCRdb reports TRBD2, a call that lacks DNA to check it against. Germline lookup yields CDR1 KGHDR and CDR2 SFDVKD. CDR3 length: 18 amino acids. The CDR3 here is CATAGRAGGPVDYNEQFF.

This sequence joins TRBV24-1 and TRBJ2-3. The length of the CDR3 is 15 residues. Germline V gene data show CDR1 as KGHDR and CDR2 as SFDVKD. The chain's CDR3 is CATSDSGYGTDTQYF.

The V gene is TRBV19, the J gene TRBJ1-2; TCRdb calls TRBD1, which cannot be checked without DNA. This CDR3 is built from 14 residues. Per germline, CDR1 LNHDA and CDR2 SQIVND (reference sequence). This CDR3 is CASSIGQGHYGYTF.